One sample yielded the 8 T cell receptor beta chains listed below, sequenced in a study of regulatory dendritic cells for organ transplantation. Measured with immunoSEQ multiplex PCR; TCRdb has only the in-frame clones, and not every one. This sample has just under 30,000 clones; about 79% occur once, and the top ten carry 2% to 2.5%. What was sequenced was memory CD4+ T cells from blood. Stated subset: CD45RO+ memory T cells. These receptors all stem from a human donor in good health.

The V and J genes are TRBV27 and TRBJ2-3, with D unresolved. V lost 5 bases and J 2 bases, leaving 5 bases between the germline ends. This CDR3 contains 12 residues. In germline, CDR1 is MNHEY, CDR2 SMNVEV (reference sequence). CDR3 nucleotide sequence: TGTGCCAGCAGTCCCTACACAGATACGCAGTATTTT. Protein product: CASSPYTDTQYF.

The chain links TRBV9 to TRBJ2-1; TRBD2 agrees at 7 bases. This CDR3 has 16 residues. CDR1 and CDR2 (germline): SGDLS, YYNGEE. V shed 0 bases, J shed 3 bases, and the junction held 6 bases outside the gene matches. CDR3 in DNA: TGTGCCAGCAGCGTAGGTACGGGAGGAAGCTACAATGAGCAGTTCTTC. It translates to CASSVGTGGSYNEQFF.

The CDR3 nucleotides read TGTGCCAGCAGACCCGGGCAGGGAGCGCAGTATTTT. As protein: CASRPGQGAQYF. V usage is TRBV2 and J usage is TRBJ2-3; TRBD1 or TRBD2 may be the D gene (5 bases each). Looked up from germline, CDR1 is SNHLY and CDR2 is FYNNEI. V was pared by 6 bases and J by 10 bases, with 14 bases between. This CDR3 is 12 amino acids long. Based on the CDR3 plus reference TRBV2 and TRBJ2-3, the full variable domain is EPEVTQTPSHQVTQMGQEVILRCVPISNHLYFYWYRQILGQKVEFLVSFYNNEISEKSEIFDDQFSVERPDGSNFTLKIRSTKLEDSAMYFCASRPGQGAQYFGPGTRLTVL.

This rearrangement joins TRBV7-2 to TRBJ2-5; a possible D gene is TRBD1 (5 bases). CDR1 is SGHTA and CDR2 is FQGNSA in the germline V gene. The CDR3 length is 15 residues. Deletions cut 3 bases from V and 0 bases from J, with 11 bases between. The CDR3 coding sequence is TGTGCCAGCAGCTTCTCGCTAGGGGACCAAGAGACCCAGTACTTC. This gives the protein CASSFSLGDQETQYF.

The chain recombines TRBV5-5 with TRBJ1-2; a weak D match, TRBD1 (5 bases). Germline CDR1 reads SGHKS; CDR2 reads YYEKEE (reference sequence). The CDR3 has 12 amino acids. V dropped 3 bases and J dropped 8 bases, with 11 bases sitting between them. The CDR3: CASSSGWNGYTF. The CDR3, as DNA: TGTGCCAGCAGCTCAGGGTGGAACGGCTACACCTTC. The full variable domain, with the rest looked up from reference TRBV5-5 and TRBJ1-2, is DAGVTQSPTHLIKTRGQQVTLRCSPISGHKSVSWYQQVLGQGPQFIFQYYEKEERGRGNFPDRFSARQFPNYSSELNVNALLLGDSALYLCASSSGWNGYTFGSGTRLTVV.

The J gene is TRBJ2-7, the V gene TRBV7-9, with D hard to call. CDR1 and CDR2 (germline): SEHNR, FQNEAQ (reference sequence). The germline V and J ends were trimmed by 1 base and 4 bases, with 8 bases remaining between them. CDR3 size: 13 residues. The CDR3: CASSLVTVYEQYF. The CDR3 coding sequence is TGTGCCAGCAGCTTAGTTACCGTTTACGAGCAGTACTTC.

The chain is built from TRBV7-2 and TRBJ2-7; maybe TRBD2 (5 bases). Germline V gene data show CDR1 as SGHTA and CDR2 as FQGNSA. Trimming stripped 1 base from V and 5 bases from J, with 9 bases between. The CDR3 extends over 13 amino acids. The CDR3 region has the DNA TGTGCCAGCAGCTTAGGAGGGTTCAACGAGCAGTACTTC. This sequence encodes CASSLGGFNEQYF.

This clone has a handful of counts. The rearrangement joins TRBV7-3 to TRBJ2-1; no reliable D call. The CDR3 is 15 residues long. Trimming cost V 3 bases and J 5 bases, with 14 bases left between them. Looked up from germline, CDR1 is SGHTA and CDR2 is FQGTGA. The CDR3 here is CASSLPGSRNNEQFF. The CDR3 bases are TGTGCCAGCAGCTTGCCCGGATCTCGCAACAATGAGCAGTTCTTC.